These T cell receptor beta chains were read from a single sample in a study of cytomegalovirus exposure and HLA in healthy donors. Data came from immunoSEQ multiplex PCR; TCRdb stores just in-frame clones and leaves some out. Among some 140,000 clones listed, approximately 90% were seen once. The sequencing sample was made of PBMCs. The receptor set was obtained from a woman aged 30 to 39 in good health and CMV-seropositive. CDR3s leave out the opening cysteine and the closing phenylalanine or tryptophan.

v_gene	j_gene	CDR3aa
TRBV4-1	TRBJ2-1	ASSQTGTSTEQF
TRBV11-2	TRBJ1-1	ASSLDGRHTEAF
TRBV27	TRBJ2-7	ASSFRLAGGYEQY
TRBV5-6	TRBJ2-5	ASSSGLPRTQY
TRBV19	TRBJ1-1	ATSKQGRLNTEAF
TRBV7-2	TRBJ2-1	ASSWSGGASVEQF
TRBV2	TRBJ2-7	ASSVLAGSSYEQY
TRBV7-9	TRBJ1-6	ASSRALDSPLH
TRBV25-1	TRBJ2-1	ASSDGWGAGGRDEQF
TRBV20-1	TRBJ1-4	SARQGEKLF
TRBV15	TRBJ2-5	ATSRDRETQY
TRBV27	TRBJ2-1	ASSFLPRGGGYNEQF
TRBV6-4	TRBJ1-1	ASSPGTGNTEAF
TRBV9	TRBJ2-1	ASSSGSGYNEQF
TRBV28	TRBJ2-7	ASSPLAGGVYEQY
TRBV19	TRBJ2-1	ASSIGRAAGEQF
TRBV7-6	TRBJ2-1	ASSLELPIILSDEQF
TRBV7-9	TRBJ2-7	ASTSNGLHEQY
TRBV7-9	TRBJ2-2	ASSLGGGEQQLF
TRBV19	TRBJ1-5	ASSIAFRQINQPQH
TRBV6-5	TRBJ1-6	ASSYSTGVKGSPLH
TRBV6-1	TRBJ2-7	ASRSGQGSAYEQY
TRBV7-9	TRBJ1-5	ASSSVLEDQGNQPQH
TRBV7-8	TRBJ1-1	ASRTGIEAF
TRBV28	TRBJ1-1	ASSLGAMNTEAF
TRBV6-9	TRBJ2-3	ASSYDRGTDTQY
TRBV5-4	TRBJ2-7	ASSFGQNEQY
TRBV6-5	TRBJ1-1	ASSYARQGAGTEAF
TRBV21-1	TRBJ1-2	ASSKGNHTPRTIYGYT
TRBV29-1	TRBJ1-2	SVEATGGRAGGYT
TRBV5-1	TRBJ2-5	ASSSTGGGETQY
TRBV27	TRBJ2-7	ASMRLASGGSYEQY
TRBV11-2	TRBJ2-3	ASSLSLGTQY
TRBV2	TRBJ1-4	ASYFGQGEKLF
TRBV19	TRBJ1-1	ASSRRTGHMNTEAF
TRBV10-3	TRBJ2-3	AISELDRGRNTDTQY
TRBV27	TRBJ2-5	ASSFLGRETQY
TRBV7-9	TRBJ2-3	ASSAGQGATSTDTQY
TRBV7-7	TRBJ2-2	ASSPSGGNTGELF
TRBV6-6	TRBJ2-7	ASSGGTGVYEQY
TRBV10-1	TRBJ1-1	ASSDGTGGTEAF
TRBV9	TRBJ1-1	ASSVEGHLNTEAF
TRBV29-1	TRBJ2-1	SVTPGGGGEQF
TRBV5-1	TRBJ1-4	ASSSGGSNEKLF
TRBV6-5	TRBJ2-1	ASSYSPSGRANEQF